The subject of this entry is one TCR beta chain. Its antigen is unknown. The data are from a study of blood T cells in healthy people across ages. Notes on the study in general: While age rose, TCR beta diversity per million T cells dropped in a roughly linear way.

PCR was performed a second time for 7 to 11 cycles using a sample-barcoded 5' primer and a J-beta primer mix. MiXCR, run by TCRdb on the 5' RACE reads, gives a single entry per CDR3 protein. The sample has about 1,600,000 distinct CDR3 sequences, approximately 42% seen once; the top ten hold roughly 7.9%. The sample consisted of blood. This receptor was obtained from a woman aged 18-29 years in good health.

This CDR3 is CASSLGSGGFTYEQYF. DNA of the CDR3: TGTGCCAGCAGCTTAGGCAGTGGAGGATTTACTTACGAGCAGTACTTC. The V and J genes are TRBV11-2 and TRBJ2-5; D perhaps matches TRBD2 (5 bases). The assigned J gene may be wrong: the sequence end matches TRBJ2-7 better. This CDR3 is built from 16 residues. CDR1 and CDR2 (germline): SGHAT, FQNNGV.